This T cell receptor (beta chain) emerged from a study of blood T cell repertoires in COVID-19. At the level of the study: Material from acute and convalescent COVID-19 was sourced from the United States, Italy and Spain.

Individuals drawn from under 30 US areas were about 18 to 89 years old. Grouping used clinical history reported by participants in a survey and questionnaire. Data came from immunoSEQ multiplex PCR; TCRdb stores just in-frame clones and leaves some out. The table has roughly 240,000 clones, about 87% seen once. Germline lookup yields CDR1 LGHDT and CDR2 YNNKEL (reference sequence). There are 17 residues in the CDR3. The V segment lost 3 bases and the J segment 3 bases; nucleotides outside the gene matches: 13. This clone was counted once. The clonotype was recovered from a woman younger than 45 with acute COVID-19. Sequencing was carried out using PBMCs or T cells enriched from blood (not recorded which). This chain links TRBV3-1 (or the pseudogene TRBV3-2) with TRBJ1-2; 7 bases are shared with TRBD1. CDR3 bases: TGTGCCAGCAGCCAGATCCACGCGACAGGGCTGGACTATGGCTACACCTTC. Amino acids: CASSQIHATGLDYGYTF.